The source of this TCR beta chain is a study of T cells after yellow fever vaccination. TCRdb used MiXCR to reprocess the 5' RACE reads, holding one entry per CDR3 protein. The sample lists 300,000 to 350,000 distinct CDR3 sequences, around 4.3% occurring once. This clonotype was detected many times. The CDR3 is 17 amino acids. Germline V gives CDR1 MGHRA, CDR2 YSYEKL. V shed 0 bases, J shed 0 bases, and the junction held 6 bases outside the gene matches. Material: PBMCs, obtained 15 days after the yellow fever booster vaccination. The V call is TRBV4-1, the J call TRBJ2-3, with 7 positions matching TRBD1. The origin of this receptor is a man in his late teens or twenties who received the YFV17D yellow fever vaccine. In nucleotides, the CDR3 is TGCGCCAGCAGCCAAGATGAAGACAGGGCAAGCACAGATACGCAGTATTTT. Translated, it gives CASSQDEDRASTDTQYF.